This T cell receptor (beta chain) was sequenced for a study of blood T cell repertoires in COVID-19. Across the study: Samples representing acute and convalescent COVID-19 were sourced from the United States, Italy and Spain. T cells, B-cell-depleted T cells, or PBMCs supplied cDNA or gDNA.

Methods used by the authors: Scientists estimated how many nucleated cells there were by amplifying reference gene primers. The method was immunoSEQ multiplex PCR; TCRdb's version includes in-frame clones alone and lacks a portion of them. Clone size and the V and J calls come from that table; the DNA yielded D and trimming. Of 130,000 to 150,000 clones listed, over 70% are singletons. The germline CDR1 and CDR2 sequences are SEHNR and FQNEAQ (reference sequence). The CDR3 spans 14 residues. Trimming removed 4 bases from V and 7 bases from J; junction bases left unmatched: 9. The chain carries TRBV7-9 and TRBJ1-1; 7 nucleotides agree with TRBD1. This TCR was recovered from a man aged 45-65 years with active or convalescent COVID-19. The sample taken for sequencing was peripheral blood. CDR3 coding DNA: TGTGCCAGCAGCTACATCGACAGGGCGATTGAAGCTTTCTTT. Translated: CASSYIDRAIEAFF.